The clone carrying this T cell receptor beta chain was seen once. The sample belongs to a study of PD-L1 blockade in urothelial cancer. Overall study context: Administration of atezolizumab to patients began in the mid-2010s, at 1,200 mg intravenously every 3 weeks. Analysis of the blood was performed 3 weeks (second dose) and 6 weeks after treatment start. The number of prior chemotherapy regimens per patient was 0 to 3.

Using immunoSEQ multiplex PCR, the repertoire was profiled, and TCRdb retains in-frame clones only, with some absent. The sample consists of approximately 72,000 clones, approximately 86% of them appearing once. V lost 4 bases, J lost 4 bases, and 10 bases lay in between. Germline values: CDR1 LNHDA, CDR2 SQIVND (reference sequence). This CDR3 spans 13 amino acids. The time point is: pretreatment peripheral blood. The chain is built from TRBV19 and TRBJ1-1; possibly TRBD1 for D (6 bases). This sequence originates from a man between 60 and 75 years old with urothelial cancer. Source: PBMCs, taken around atezolizumab (anti-PD-L1) treatment. DNA of the CDR3: TGTGCCAGTAGTAGGGGGCCAGCCACTGAAGCTTTCTTT. Protein: CASSRGPATEAFF.